This T cell receptor beta chain was recovered during a study of blood T cell repertoires in COVID-19. Across the whole study: The study drew acute and convalescent COVID-19 samples from the United States, Italy and Spain. PBMCs, B-cell-depleted T cells, or T cells provided the cDNA or gDNA that made up the material.

In the source study's methods: Quantification of nucleated cells was approximated via reference gene primer amplification. Here immunoSEQ multiplex PCR was the method, and the copy in TCRdb shows in-frame clones only, minus some. That table furnishes V, J and clone size, whereas the DNA furnished D and trimming. The sample yields about 180,000 clones, roughly 87% seen once. Followed over time, Seattle patients had been enrolled while infection was active. This TCR was recovered from a woman aged 70-85 years with COVID-19, enrolled during active disease. Sequenced: peripheral blood.

The CDR3 here is CSVKQGTDTQYF. The CDR3 DNA sequence: TGCAGCGTTAAGCAGGGCACAGATACGCAGTATTTT. The V call is TRBV29-1, the J call TRBJ2-3; D uncertain. CDR1 and CDR2 (germline): SQVTM, ANQGSEA. This CDR3 contains 12 residues. Trimming left V 5 bases short and J 1 base short, with 7 bases between.